One and the same sample provided the 21 T cell receptor beta chains below, sequenced in a study of T cells in localized non-small cell lung cancer. This table comes from immunoSEQ multiplex PCR, and its TCRdb copy is limited to in-frame clones, with some not included. The repertoire holds over 50,000 clones, approximately 83% seen once, with about 18% in the top ten. The source was peripheral blood mononuclear cells, collected before any cancer treatment. The source is a man aged 35-75 years with stage III lung adenocarcinoma.

This CDR3 is CASSLAGVPYEQYF. The CDR3 nucleotides are TGTGCCAGCAGTTTGGCAGGGGTACCCTACGAGCAGTACTTC. The genes are TRBV27 and TRBJ2-7; a possible D gene is TRBD1 (6 bases). Germline V gene lookup returns CDR1 MNHEY and CDR2 SMNVEV (reference sequence). Trimming removed 3 bases from V and 2 bases from J, with 11 bases in between. The CDR3 loop spans 14 amino acids.

A single count supports this clone. The chain combines TRBV29-1 with TRBJ2-3; a possible D gene is TRBD2 (5 bases). The V end lost 2 bases, the J end lost 3 bases, and 9 bases lay between the germline ends. Germline values: CDR1 SQVTM, CDR2 ANQGSEA. The CDR3 length is 13 residues. The CDR3 nucleotides read TGCAGCGTTGAAAGTCCGGGAACAGATACGCAGTATTTT. Translated: CSVESPGTDTQYF.

This rearrangement joins TRBV15 to TRBJ1-1; D unclear. Trimming took off 7 bases at V and 1 base at J, with 10 bases between the two ends. CDR1 LNHNV and CDR2 YYDKDF come from the germline V gene (reference sequence). CDR3 size: 13 residues. The CDR3 sequence: CATTWTENTEAFF. In DNA form, the CDR3 reads TGTGCCACCACTTGGACGGAGAACACTGAAGCTTTCTTT.

V gene TRBV28 combines with J gene TRBJ2-3; 7 positions agree with TRBD1. V gave up 7 bases and J gave up 2 bases; unmatched junction bases: 9. The CDR3 is made up of 15 amino acids. The V gene's germline CDR1 is MDHEN and CDR2 SYDVKM. CDR3 bases: TGTGCCAGCATACCCGGGACAGACATCACAGATACGCAGTATTTT. Its protein is CASIPGTDITDTQYF.

V usage is TRBV11-2 and J usage is TRBJ1-2; D is possibly TRBD1 (5 bases). This CDR3 is built from 14 residues. CDR1 SGHAT and CDR2 FQNNGV come from the germline V gene. Trimming cost V 5 bases and J 3 bases, with 13 bases left between them. This chain's CDR3 is CASSPNGAHYGYTF. The CDR3 bases are TGTGCCAGCAGCCCCAATGGGGCCCACTATGGCTACACCTTC.

The chain carries TRBV28 and TRBJ1-2, with D hard to call. V shed 2 bases and J shed 6 bases, with 10 bases lying between them. The germline CDR1 and CDR2 sequences are MDHEN and SYDVKM. CDR3 length: 13 amino acids. CDR3 residues: CASSLHPEDGYTF. Here the CDR3 DNA reads TGTGCCAGCAGTTTACATCCGGAAGATGGCTACACCTTC.

The rearrangement uses TRBV12-5 and TRBJ2-3; D is perhaps TRBD2 (6 bases). CDR3 size: 16 residues. V dropped 1 base and J dropped 0 bases, with 11 bases sitting between them. Germline lookup yields CDR1 LGHNT and CDR2 FRNRAP. The CDR3 nucleotides read TGTGCTAGTGGTTTGGGCACCAGCGGGAGCACAGATACGCAGTATTTT. It codes for CASGLGTSGSTDTQYF.

V gene TRBV7-6 combines with J gene TRBJ1-1, with D unclear. Germline V CDR1 and CDR2: SGHVS, FNYEAQ. The CDR3 runs 13 residues. Trimming stripped 2 bases from V and 4 bases from J, with 8 bases between. Here the CDR3 DNA reads TGTGCCAGCAGCTTAAGTAAGGCCACTGAAGCTTTCTTT. Translation gives CASSLSKATEAFF.

This chain joins TRBV5-4 and TRBJ2-5, with D uncertain. Germline CDR1 is SGHNT and CDR2 is YYREEE (reference sequence). V was shortened by 4 bases and J by 1 base, with 8 bases between the two germline ends. The CDR3 loop spans 13 amino acids. For the CDR3, the DNA is TGTGCCAGCAGCCTCAGGTTCCAAGAGACCCAGTACTTC. Its translation is CASSLRFQETQYF. The variable domain in full, with the rest retrieved from reference TRBV5-4 and TRBJ2-5, is ETGVTQSPTHLIKTRGQQVTLRCSSQSGHNTVSWYQQALGQGPQFIFQYYREEENGRGNFPPRFSGLQFPNYSSELNVNALELDDSALYLCASSLRFQETQYFGPGTRLLVL.

This clone was observed a handful of times. The chain couples TRBV30 to TRBJ1-2; D remains ambiguous. Trimming took 1 base from V and 4 from J, leaving 7 bases between them. The CDR3 has 12 amino acids. Germline V gene sequence: CDR1 GTSNPN, CDR2 SVGIG (reference sequence). CDR3 nucleotides: TGTGCCTGGAGTGGGACCTTCTATGGCTACACCTTC. This sequence encodes CAWSGTFYGYTF.

This clone was detected only a few times. The V gene is TRBV7-2, the J gene TRBJ1-6, with D unresolved. CDR1 and CDR2 (germline): SGHTA, FQGNSA. The CDR3 covers 15 residues. V dropped 5 bases and J dropped 5 bases, with 13 bases sitting between them. CDR3 region: CASSTRPADNSPLHF. The DNA for the CDR3 is TGTGCCAGCAGCACCCGACCGGCGGATAATTCACCCCTCCACTTT.

The CDR3 DNA sequence: TGTGCCAGCAGTTACTCAGGGACTAGCGGAGAGACCCAGTACTTC. Amino acid sequence: CASSYSGTSGETQYF. The chain recombines TRBV6-5 with TRBJ2-5, with 11 positions matching TRBD2. The junction had 1 base not matched to a gene; V was cut back by 0 bases and J by 4 bases. The germline V gene has CDR1 MNHEY and CDR2 SVGAGI. The CDR3 length is 15 residues.

This clone was detected once. CDR3 amino acids: CASSSLADTEAFF. The CDR3 DNA follows: TGTGCCAGTAGTTCCCTGGCCGACACTGAAGCTTTCTTT. The V and J genes are TRBV19 and TRBJ1-1; unclear D gene. Looked up from germline, CDR1 is LNHDA and CDR2 is SQIVND (reference sequence). The V and J ends lost 5 bases and 3 bases respectively, with 10 bases between them. This CDR3 comprises 13 residues.

This clone was detected only once. The chain combines TRBV10-3 with TRBJ2-5, with D possibly TRBD1 on 6 matching bases. V lost 9 bases, J lost 2 bases, and 16 bases lay in between. This CDR3 region has 14 residues. Germline V lookup: CDR1 ENHRY, CDR2 SYGVKD. CDR3 sequence reads: CAIKKDSQQETQYF. Here the CDR3 DNA reads TGTGCCATTAAAAAGGACAGCCAACAAGAGACCCAGTACTTC.

The chain joins TRBV9 to TRBJ2-5, with a weak D call TRBD1 (6 bases). V shed 0 bases and J shed 2 bases, with 14 bases lying between them. Germline CDR1 and CDR2: SGDLS and YYNGEE. CDR3 length: 16 amino acids. In nucleotides, the CDR3 is TGTGCCAGCAGCGTAGGCACAGGGTGGGGTCAAGAGACCCAGTACTTC. This sequence encodes CASSVGTGWGQETQYF.

This chain joins TRBV27 and TRBJ2-2, with 9 bases lining up with TRBD2. Germline loops: CDR1 MNHEY, CDR2 SMNVEV (reference sequence). This CDR3 has 15 residues. Trimming took 6 bases from V and 5 from J; bases not matched to a gene: 7. The CDR3 region is CASSFLAGETGELFF. CDR3 nucleotide sequence: TGTGCCAGCAGCTTCTTAGCGGGAGAGACCGGGGAGCTGTTTTTT.

In this sample, this clone turned up a few times. The J gene is TRBJ2-1, the V gene TRBV15; D unclear. The CDR3 is 13 residues long. Germline CDR1 is LNHNV and CDR2 is YYDKDF (reference sequence). With 6 bases removed from V and 5 bases from J, the gap between germline ends came to 11 bases. The CDR3 DNA reads TGTGCCACCAGTAGCCAAGGAGACAATGAGCAGTTCTTC. Translation: CATSSQGDNEQFF.

The V call is TRBV18, the J call TRBJ1-4; tentative D call: TRBD1 (5 bases). The CDR3 extends over 15 amino acids. Germline V lookup: CDR1 KGHSH, CDR2 LQKENI. Trimming took off 3 bases at V and 8 bases at J, with 16 bases between the two ends. The chain's CDR3 is CASSPPGPRGEKLFF. CDR3 DNA: TGTGCCAGCTCACCCCCGGGCCCCCGGGGGGAAAAACTGTTTTTT.

The chain recombines TRBV4-2 with TRBJ2-7; D is perhaps TRBD1 or TRBD2 (7 bases each). Germline CDR1 is LGHNA and CDR2 is YNFKEQ. The CDR3 loop spans 16 amino acids. Trimming took 4 bases from V and 0 from J, leaving 16 bases between them. CDR3 sequence (DNA): TGTGCCAGCAGCCCCTCCCAGGGGGGGCACTCCTACGAGCAGTACTTC. It translates to CASSPSQGGHSYEQYF.

V gene TRBV5-1 combines with J gene TRBJ1-1; 7 bases line up with TRBD1. Looked up from germline, CDR1 is SGHRS and CDR2 is YFSETQ. CDR3 length equals 14 residues. The junction had 5 bases not matched to a gene; V was cut back by 1 base and J by 5 bases. In DNA, the CDR3 is TGCGCCAGCAGCTTGAACAGGGGTCGAACTGAAGCTTTCTTT. This codes for CASSLNRGRTEAFF.

This clone was detected a few times. CDR3 residues: CSVPPTGGSYGYTF. The CDR3 nucleotides read TGCAGCGTTCCTCCGACAGGGGGCAGCTATGGCTACACCTTC. V is TRBV29-1 and J is TRBJ1-2; TRBD1 matches 10 bases. The CDR3 is made up of 14 amino acids. The trim removed 5 bases at V and 4 bases at J, leaving 7 bases unmatched. Germline V CDR1 and CDR2: SQVTM, ANQGSEA.